A single sample is the source of the 21 T cell receptor beta chains below, sequenced in a study of OX40 agonist ivuxolimab in advanced cancers. The table came from immunoSEQ multiplex PCR; TCRdb's copy has only in-frame clones and leaves some out. Of 5,500 to 7,500 clones detected, 84% appear once; the ten largest clones hold 26%. The material was CD4+ or CD8+ T cells sorted from blood, obtained in a trial of the OX40 agonist ivuxolimab. All receptors derive from an adult with an advanced solid tumor such as melanoma, head and neck, liver or kidney cancer.

V and J are TRBV2 and TRBJ1-1; no firm D call. CDR3 length equals 14 residues. Germline CDR1 reads SNHLY; CDR2 reads FYNNEI. The V end lost 5 bases, the J end lost 4 bases, and 14 bases lay between the germline ends. The CDR3 sequence: CASSSGPLGTEAFF. The CDR3 DNA reads TGTGCCAGCAGTTCCGGGCCGTTGGGCACTGAAGCTTTCTTT.

The table lists this clone with a few counts. The V gene is TRBV11-2, the J gene TRBJ2-7; D unclear. Germline V gene data show CDR1 as SGHAT and CDR2 as FQNNGV. V lost 3 bases and J 2 bases, leaving 11 bases between the germline ends. The CDR3 is 14 amino acids. DNA of the CDR3: TGTGCCAGCAGCTTGTCCCTCGGAGCCTACGAGCAGTACTTC. It yields the protein CASSLSLGAYEQYF.

This clone is judged medium-sized. The chain carries TRBV2 and TRBJ2-7; 8 positions match TRBD2. V trimming: 0 bases; J trimming: 3 bases; junction bases outside the gene matches: 4. CDR3 length: 15 residues. Germline V lookup: CDR1 SNHLY, CDR2 FYNNEI. The CDR3 coding sequence is TGTGCCAGCAGTGAAGCGGGTGCGGGAGGCTACGAGCAGTACTTC. As protein: CASSEAGAGGYEQYF.

The V and J genes are TRBV2 and TRBJ1-1; D is unresolved. Trimming pared 4 bases from V and 3 bases from J, leaving 9 bases between. The CDR3 sequence is 13 residues long. The germline gives CDR1 SNHLY, CDR2 FYNNEI. The DNA of the CDR3 is TGTGCCAGCAGTGTCGGGTGGGACACTGAAGCTTTCTTT. Translated, it gives CASSVGWDTEAFF.

The chain couples TRBV4-1 to TRBJ1-2; D not resolved. Germline CDR1 reads MGHRA; CDR2 reads YSYEKL. The CDR3 length is 13 residues. Trimming left V 2 bases short and J 2 bases short, with 6 bases between. The CDR3 here is CASSQWENYGYTF. The CDR3 coding sequence is TGCGCCAGCAGCCAATGGGAAAACTATGGCTACACCTTC.

This clone was counted a single time. This chain connects TRBV27 to TRBJ1-2; D is unclear. The V and J ends lost 5 bases and 2 bases respectively, with 15 bases between them. Germline V lookup: CDR1 MNHEY, CDR2 SMNVEV (reference sequence). The CDR3 length is 15 residues. The CDR3 DNA sequence: TGTGCCAGCAGTCCTTTAGAGGCAAGAAACTATGGCTACACCTTC. This translates into CASSPLEARNYGYTF.

This clone is labeled as medium-sized. The rearrangement links TRBV9 to TRBJ2-7; possible D gene TRBD1, 5 bases. CDR1 SGDLS and CDR2 YYNGEE come from the germline V gene. The CDR3 runs 14 residues. The V end was cut by 4 bases, the J end by 5 bases, with 16 bases between. The CDR3 sequence: CASSLQGSFDEQYF. CDR3 DNA: TGTGCCAGCAGCCTTCAGGGCTCATTTGACGAGCAGTACTTC. Variable domain in full (rest from reference TRBV9 and TRBJ2-7): DSGVTQTPKHLITATGQRVTLRCSPRSGDLSVYWYQQSLDQGLQFLIQYYNGEERAKGNILERFSAQQFPDLHSELNLSSLELGDSALYFCASSLQGSFDEQYFGPGTRLTVT.

V gene TRBV6-4 combines with J gene TRBJ1-2; D unresolved. CDR3 length equals 11 residues. Germline V lookup: CDR1 MRHNA, CDR2 SNTAGT. V was cut by 0 bases and J by 11 bases, with 7 bases left in between. CDR3 sequence reads: CASSDSRVYTF. In DNA form, the CDR3 reads TGTGCCAGCAGTGACTCGCGGGTATACACCTTC.

The chain couples TRBV5-5 to TRBJ2-7; the match to TRBD1 covers 8 bases. The junction had 15 bases not matched to a gene; V was cut back by 6 bases and J by 4 bases. The CDR3 is 16 residues long. The germline CDR1 and CDR2 sequences are SGHKS and YYEKEE (reference sequence). The CDR3 protein is CASTDPNVQGVYEQYF. The CDR3 DNA is TGTGCCAGCACCGACCCTAACGTACAGGGGGTATACGAGCAGTACTTC. Variable domain in full (rest from reference TRBV5-5 and TRBJ2-7): DAGVTQSPTHLIKTRGQQVTLRCSPISGHKSVSWYQQVLGQGPQFIFQYYEKEERGRGNFPDRFSARQFPNYSSELNVNALLLGDSALYLCASTDPNVQGVYEQYFGPGTRLTVT.

V and J are TRBV7-8 and TRBJ1-4; possible D gene TRBD1, 5 bases. The CDR3 spans 15 residues. From germline, CDR1 is SGHVS and CDR2 FQNEAQ. V was pared by 1 base and J by 4 bases, with 10 bases between. The chain's CDR3 is CASSLGGSGNEKLFF. CDR3 coding DNA: TGTGCCAGCAGCTTAGGGGGGTCGGGTAATGAAAAACTGTTTTTT.

This clone was observed a single time. This sequence joins TRBV30 and TRBJ1-1; no clear D. CDR1 is GTSNPN, CDR2 SVGIG, per germline (reference sequence). The CDR3 has 13 amino acids. V lost 2 bases, J lost 4 bases, and 11 bases lay in between. CDR3 residues: CAWSLGRGTEAFF. Written as DNA, the CDR3 is TGTGCCTGGAGTCTTGGGCGGGGCACTGAAGCTTTCTTT.

The rearrangement joins TRBV11-2 to TRBJ2-7; D unclear. Germline CDR1 and CDR2: SGHAT and FQNNGV. V was pared by 4 bases and J by 2 bases, with 3 bases between. The CDR3 has 11 residues. The DNA for the CDR3 is TGTGCCAGCAGCTCCCCCTACGAGCAGTACTTC. This translates into CASSSPYEQYF.

By share, this clone ranks as large. The chain couples TRBV5-1 to TRBJ2-7, with D uncertain. The V gene's germline CDR1 is SGHRS and CDR2 YFSETQ. V was shortened by 0 bases and J by 1 base, with 11 bases between the two germline ends. CDR3 length: 15 residues. CDR3 sequence reads: CASSLAPGLSYEQYF. The CDR3 nucleotides are TGCGCCAGCAGCTTGGCCCCGGGTCTTTCCTACGAGCAGTACTTC.

V gene TRBV5-1 combines with J gene TRBJ2-1; 9 bases map to TRBD1. CDR3 length equals 17 residues. CDR1 and CDR2 from the germline V gene are SGHRS and YFSETQ. V shed 3 bases, J shed 8 bases, and the junction held 15 bases outside the gene matches. CDR3 sequence: CASSSRVTPGQGHEQFF. CDR3 sequence (DNA): TGCGCCAGCAGCTCCCGGGTCACCCCGGGACAGGGCCATGAGCAGTTCTTC. The full variable domain, in which reference TRBV5-1 and TRBJ2-1 provide the parts outside the CDR3, is KAGVTQTPRYLIKTRGQQVTLSCSPISGHRSVSWYQQTPGQGLQFLFEYFSETQRNKGNFPGRFSGRQFSNSRSEMNVSTLELGDSALYLCASSSRVTPGQGHEQFFGPGTRLTVL.

The rearrangement uses TRBV11-3 and TRBJ2-3, with 14 bases lining up with TRBD2. Germline CDR1 is SGHNT and CDR2 is YENEEA. V shed 4 bases, J shed 2 bases, and the junction held 5 bases outside the gene matches. The CDR3 is made up of 17 amino acids. CDR3 nucleotide sequence: TGTGCCAGCAGCTACGGACTAGCGGGGGGTTTCACAGATACGCAGTATTTT. As protein: CASSYGLAGGFTDTQYF.

The chain links TRBV30 to TRBJ2-1, with no clear D. Trimming shortened V by 0 bases and J by 2 bases, and 5 bases separated the two germline ends. The V gene's germline CDR1 is GTSNPN and CDR2 SVGIG (reference sequence). The CDR3 length is 13 residues. CDR3 DNA: TGTGCCTGGAGTGTGGGCACCTACAATGAGCAGTTCTTC. Its translation is CAWSVGTYNEQFF.

V gene TRBV25-1 combines with J gene TRBJ1-1, with 7 bases matching TRBD1. The CDR3 has 15 residues. Germline CDR1 MGHDK, CDR2 SYGVNS. V shed 1 base, J shed 5 bases, and the junction held 7 bases outside the gene matches. CDR3 nucleotides: TGTGCCAGCAGTGAATGGGCCAGGGGGGATACTGAAGCTTTCTTT. This encodes CASSEWARGDTEAFF.

The rearrangement joins TRBV1 to TRBJ1-3; whether TRBD1, the table's D call, matches the DNA was not checked. TRBV1 is flagged as a pseudogene. CDR3 size: 15 residues. The CDR3 coding sequence is TGCACCAGCAGCCACGCCGGACACTCTGGAAACACCATATATTTT. It is translated as CTSSHAGHSGNTIYF.

The chain joins TRBV11-1 to TRBJ2-3; 13 bases match TRBD2. The germline V gene encodes CDR1 SGHAT and CDR2 FQDESV (reference sequence). The V and J ends lost 5 bases and 4 bases, in that order; junction bases with no gene match: 12. The CDR3 runs 18 residues. The CDR3 coding sequence is TGTGCCAGCAGCCCTGATACTAGCGGGAGGGCCCCGCCAGATACGCAGTATTTT. This gives the protein CASSPDTSGRAPPDTQYF. The whole variable domain, filled in from reference TRBV11-1 and TRBJ2-3, reads EAEVAQSPRYKITEKSQAVAFWCDPISGHATLYWYRQILGQGPELLVQFQDESVVDDSQLPKDRFSAERLKGVDSTLKIQPAELGDSAMYLCASSPDTSGRAPPDTQYFGPGTRLTVL.

V and J are TRBV6-1 and TRBJ1-1; D might be TRBD1 (5 bases). The CDR3 runs to 13 residues. CDR1 and CDR2 from the germline V gene are MNHNS and SASEGT. Trimming left V 4 bases short and J 4 bases short, with 10 bases between. CDR3 nucleotides: TGTGCCAGCAGTGGGGGGGGTGCCACTGAAGCTTTCTTT. Protein product: CASSGGGATEAFF.

The chain recombines TRBV4-1 with TRBJ1-6; no firm D call. In germline, CDR1 is MGHRA, CDR2 YSYEKL. Trimming removed 0 bases from V and 3 bases from J, with 6 bases in between. There are 15 residues in the CDR3. Here the CDR3 DNA reads TGCGCCAGCAGCCAAGATGCGGACTATAATTCACCCCTCCACTTT. Translation: CASSQDADYNSPLHF.